This TCR beta chain was documented in a study of CD8+CD57+ T cells in acquired aplastic anemia. Study-wide background: Across the sorted CD4+ and CD8+ cells, DNA amounts averaged roughly 3.5 ug. Study results and limitations: It was found that roughly 31 CD8+ CDR3 sequences were shared between patients and controls. Patients did not significantly differ from controls in CD8+ Simpson's diversity.

On this clonotype: Its target is unknown.

Both TCR beta VDJ combination and CDR3 sequence profiling were carried out. Genomic DNA was the template for this profiling. Using its own MiXCR run on the reads, TCRdb lists one record per CDR3 protein. The table records 200,000 to 300,000 distinct CDR3 sequences, roughly 82% of them present only once. CDR1 is SGHKS, CDR2 YYEKEE, per germline (reference sequence). There are 14 residues in the CDR3. The ends lost 4 bases at V and 2 bases at J; junction bases unmatched: 5. Patients picked for sequencing had shown CD8+CD57+ cell expansion detected by flow cytometry. A severe acquired aplastic anemia diagnosis applied to all patients.

This TCR came from a human donor with aplastic anemia. This chain uses TRBV5-5 with TRBJ2-7; 8 nucleotides align to TRBD2. The source material was sorted CD4+, CD8+, or CD8+CD57+ T cells (not recorded which) from PBMCs. The CDR3, as DNA: TGTGCCAGCAGCCGCGGGGGGTTGACCTACGAGCAGTACTTC. Translation: CASSRGGLTYEQYF.